The clone carrying this TCR beta chain was detected a few times. Primers for the PCR totalled 60 Vbeta and 13 Jbeta. TCRdb's copy holds only in-frame clones and misses some; the assay was immunoSEQ multiplex PCR. The table lists about 94,000 clones, 70% to 85% of them singletons. These data are taken from a study of cytomegalovirus exposure and HLA in healthy donors. The ends lost 6 bases at V and 3 bases at J; junction bases unmatched: 2. CDR3 length: 12 residues. From germline, CDR1 is ENHRY and CDR2 SYGVKD. The TCR sequence derives from a human donor in good health. The sample consisted of PBMCs. This rearrangement joins TRBV10-3 to TRBJ2-7; 7 bases are a match to TRBD1. CDR3 in DNA: TGTGCCATCAGCGGACAGGACTACGAGCAGTACTTC. Translating gives CAISGQDYEQYF.